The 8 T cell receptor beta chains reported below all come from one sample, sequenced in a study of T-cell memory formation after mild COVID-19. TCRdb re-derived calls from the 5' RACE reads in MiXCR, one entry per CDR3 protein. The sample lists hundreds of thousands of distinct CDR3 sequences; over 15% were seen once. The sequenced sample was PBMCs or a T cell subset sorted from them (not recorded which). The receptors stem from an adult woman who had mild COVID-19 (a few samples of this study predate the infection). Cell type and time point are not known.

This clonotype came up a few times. CDR3 sequence reads: CASSPPGASGGYEQYF. CDR3 DNA: TGTGCCAGCAGCCCCCCGGGGGCTAGCGGGGGCTACGAGCAGTACTTC. V and J are TRBV7-8 and TRBJ2-7; 10 nucleotides line up with TRBD2. Germline CDR1 is SGHVS and CDR2 is FQNEAQ. Trimming removed 5 bases from V and 3 bases from J; junction bases left unmatched: 10. This CDR3 is built from 16 residues.

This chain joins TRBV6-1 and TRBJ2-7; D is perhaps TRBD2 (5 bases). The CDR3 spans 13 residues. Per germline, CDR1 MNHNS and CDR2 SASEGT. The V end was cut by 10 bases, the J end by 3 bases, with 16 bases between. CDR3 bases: TGTGCCACCTTATCGGGGTCCGTCTACGAGCAGTACTTC. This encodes CATLSGSVYEQYF.

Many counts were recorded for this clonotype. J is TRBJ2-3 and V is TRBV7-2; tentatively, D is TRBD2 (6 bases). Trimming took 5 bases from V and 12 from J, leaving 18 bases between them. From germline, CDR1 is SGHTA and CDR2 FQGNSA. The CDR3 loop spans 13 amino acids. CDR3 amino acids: CASSLQRGTDQYF. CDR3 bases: TGTGCCAGCAGCCTGCAAAGAGGGACTGATCAGTATTTT.

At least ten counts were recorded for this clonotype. Written as DNA, the CDR3 is TGTGCCAGCAGCTTGAGCCGTGCTAGCACAGATACGCAGTATTTT. It codes for CASSLSRASTDTQYF. V usage is TRBV7-3 and J usage is TRBJ2-3; D is undetermined. Germline loops: CDR1 SGHTA, CDR2 FQGTGA. Deletions cut 3 bases from V and 0 bases from J, with 10 bases between. The CDR3 contains 15 residues.

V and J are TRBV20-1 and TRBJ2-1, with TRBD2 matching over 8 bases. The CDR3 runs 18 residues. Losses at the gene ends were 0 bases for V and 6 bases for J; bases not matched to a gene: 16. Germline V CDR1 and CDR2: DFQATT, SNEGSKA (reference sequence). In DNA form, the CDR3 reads TGCAGTGCTAGAGATTTAGCCGAAACTAGCGGACAAATCAATGAGCAGTTCTTC. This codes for CSARDLAETSGQINEQFF.

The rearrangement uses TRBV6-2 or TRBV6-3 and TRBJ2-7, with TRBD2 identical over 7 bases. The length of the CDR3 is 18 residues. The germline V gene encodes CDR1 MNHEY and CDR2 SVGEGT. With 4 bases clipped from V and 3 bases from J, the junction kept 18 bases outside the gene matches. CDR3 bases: TGTGCCAGCAGTTCCTTGGGATCAGCGGGATCTCTCATCTACGAGCAGTACTTC. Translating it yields CASSSLGSAGSLIYEQYF.

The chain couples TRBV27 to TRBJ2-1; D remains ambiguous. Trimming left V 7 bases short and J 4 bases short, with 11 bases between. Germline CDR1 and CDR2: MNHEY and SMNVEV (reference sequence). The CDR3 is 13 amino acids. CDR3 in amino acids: CASTSLGYNEQFF. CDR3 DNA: TGTGCCAGCACCTCTTTAGGGTACAATGAGCAGTTCTTC.

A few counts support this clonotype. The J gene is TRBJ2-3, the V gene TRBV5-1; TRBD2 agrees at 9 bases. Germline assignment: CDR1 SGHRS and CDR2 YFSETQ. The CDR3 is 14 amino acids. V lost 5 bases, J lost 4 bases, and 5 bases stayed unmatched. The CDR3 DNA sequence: TGCGCCAGCAGTACCGGGACTAGCTCAGATACGCAGTATTTT. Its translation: CASSTGTSSDTQYF. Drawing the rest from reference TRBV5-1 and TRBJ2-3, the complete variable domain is KAGVTQTPRYLIKTRGQQVTLSCSPISGHRSVSWYQQTPGQGLQFLFEYFSETQRNKGNFPGRFSGRQFSNSRSEMNVSTLELGDSALYLCASSTGTSSDTQYFGPGTRLTVL.